Listed here are 18 T cell receptor beta chains from one sample, sequenced in a study of cytomegalovirus exposure and HLA in healthy donors. In the PCR, 60 Vbeta and 13 Jbeta primers were used. Generated by immunoSEQ multiplex PCR, the TCRdb table keeps only in-frame clones and is missing some. The sample includes about 260,000 clones, approximately 84% seen only once; the top ten take 1.5% to 2.5%. Input material: PBMCs. Receptors originate from a middle-aged woman in good health and CMV-seropositive.

The V and J genes are TRBV5-1 and TRBJ1-1; TRBD1 aligns across 9 bases. The length of the CDR3 is 14 residues. The V and J ends lost 4 bases and 10 bases, in that order; junction bases with no gene match: 11. In germline, CDR1 is SGHRS, CDR2 YFSETQ. This CDR3 reads CASSGGQGGLVAFF. CDR3 in DNA: TGCGCCAGCAGCGGGGGACAGGGCGGCTTGGTAGCTTTCTTT.

CDR3 nucleotide sequence: TGTGCCAGCAGCTTGCGCAGGGGGTACGAGCAGTACTTC. It is translated as CASSLRRGYEQYF. This chain joins TRBV7-6 and TRBJ2-7; 7 bases fit TRBD1. Unmatched junction bases numbered 3, after V lost 3 bases and J lost 4 bases. Germline V gives CDR1 SGHVS, CDR2 FNYEAQ. The CDR3 spans 13 residues. Filled out from reference TRBV7-6 and TRBJ2-7, the complete variable domain reads GAGVSQSPRYKVTKRGQDVALRCDPISGHVSLYWYRQALGQGPEFLTYFNYEAQQDKSGLPNDRFSAERPEGSISTLTIQRTEQRDSAMYRCASSLRRGYEQYFGPGTRLTVT.

DNA of the CDR3: TGTGCCAGTAGTAACAAGGACAGGGGGAGGAATCAGCCCCAGCATTTT. Translating gives CASSNKDRGRNQPQHF. The chain couples TRBV19 to TRBJ1-5; 10 bases match TRBD1. J lost 4 bases, V lost 4 bases, and 7 bases had no gene match. This CDR3 has 16 amino acids. Germline CDR1 LNHDA, CDR2 SQIVND (reference sequence).

The J gene is TRBJ1-1, the V gene TRBV14, with D uncertain. The V end was cut by 5 bases, the J end by 5 bases, with 21 bases between. The CDR3 extends over 16 amino acids. Per germline, CDR1 SGHDN and CDR2 FVKESK. The CDR3 loop reads CASSFDPSGWGTEAFF. CDR3 in DNA: TGTGCCAGCAGCTTCGATCCTTCGGGGTGGGGAACTGAAGCTTTCTTT.

The chain uses TRBV5-1 and TRBJ2-5, with 9 bases aligning to TRBD2. The CDR3 has 15 amino acids. With 0 bases clipped from V and 7 bases from J, the junction kept 7 bases outside the gene matches. In germline, CDR1 is SGHRS, CDR2 YFSETQ. CDR3 sequence: CASSLALAGEGTQYF. The CDR3 nucleotides read TGCGCCAGCAGCTTGGCCTTAGCGGGAGAGGGGACCCAGTACTTC. The full variable domain, with the rest looked up from reference TRBV5-1 and TRBJ2-5, is KAGVTQTPRYLIKTRGQQVTLSCSPISGHRSVSWYQQTPGQGLQFLFEYFSETQRNKGNFPGRFSGRQFSNSRSEMNVSTLELGDSALYLCASSLALAGEGTQYFGPGTRLLVL.

The V and J genes are TRBV5-1 and TRBJ1-2; D might be TRBD1 (6 bases). There are 17 residues in the CDR3. Germline CDR1 reads SGHRS; CDR2 reads YFSETQ. The V end lost 2 bases, the J end lost 1 base, and 18 bases lay between the germline ends. CDR3 sequence (DNA): TGCGCCAGCAGCTTAACCGGGACAATCGACCGTAACTATGGCTACACCTTC. Amino acid sequence: CASSLTGTIDRNYGYTF.

This chain joins TRBV6-5 and TRBJ2-1; D is unclear. V shed 0 bases and J shed 10 bases, with 16 bases lying between them. The germline V gene has CDR1 MNHEY and CDR2 SVGAGI. This CDR3 region has 15 residues. CDR3: CASSYSAEQSTEQFF. The CDR3 region has the DNA TGTGCCAGCAGTTACTCGGCGGAACAATCCACCGAGCAGTTCTTC.

The chain carries TRBV14 and TRBJ2-2; no clear D gene. V shed 4 bases and J shed 3 bases, with 6 bases lying between them. The CDR3 sequence is 13 residues long. Germline lookup yields CDR1 SGHDN and CDR2 FVKESK. The CDR3 nucleotides are TGTGCCAGCAGCCGGAGTTACACCGGGGAGCTGTTTTTT. Translated, it gives CASSRSYTGELFF.

V and J are TRBV6-6 and TRBJ2-3, with 7 bases aligning to TRBD2. J was trimmed by 0 bases and V by 6 bases; bases with no gene match: 9. Per germline, CDR1 MNHNY and CDR2 SVGAGI (reference sequence). The CDR3 runs to 16 residues. The CDR3 nucleotides read TGTGCCAGCAGCGGCCAGGGAGGGCTTAGCACAGATACGCAGTATTTT. The encoded protein is CASSGQGGLSTDTQYF.

This chain links TRBV6-1 with TRBJ1-3; D gene ambiguous. Germline V gene lookup returns CDR1 MNHNS and CDR2 SASEGT. V was clipped by 6 bases and J by 0 bases, with 9 bases between them. This CDR3 region has 14 residues. CDR3 amino acids: CASSPGISGNTIYF. DNA of the CDR3: TGTGCCAGCAGCCCCGGGATCTCTGGAAACACCATATATTTT.

The chain is built from TRBV7-2 and TRBJ2-1, with D unresolved. CDR3 length equals 12 residues. Germline V gives CDR1 SGHTA, CDR2 FQGNSA. V was trimmed by 4 bases and J by 15 bases, leaving 16 bases between them. The DNA for the CDR3 is TGTGCCAGCAGCTCATCCCGAGGCTCGAGGTTCTTC. Translation: CASSSSRGSRFF.

The chain is built from TRBV4-2 and TRBJ1-4; D gene unclear. Trimming removed 0 bases at V and 8 bases at J, with 13 bases between. There are 15 residues in the CDR3. Germline lookup yields CDR1 LGHNA and CDR2 YNFKEQ. The CDR3 loop is CASSQDRNRGEKLFF. In nucleotides, the CDR3 is TGTGCCAGCAGCCAAGATCGGAACCGAGGGGAAAAACTGTTTTTT.

The CDR3 sequence is CASSPDTGTNYGYTF. The CDR3, as DNA: TGTGCCAGCAGCCCGGACACGGGTACTAACTATGGCTACACCTTC. The chain carries TRBV9 and TRBJ1-2, with D perhaps TRBD1 (5 bases). The CDR3 loop spans 15 amino acids. The germline gives CDR1 SGDLS, CDR2 YYNGEE. V gave up 4 bases and J gave up 0 bases, with 13 bases separating them.

In its sample, this clone was seen a few times. The chain is built from TRBV7-8 and TRBJ1-6; TRBD1 might be the D (5 bases). This CDR3 has 13 residues. With 1 base removed from V and 10 bases from J, the gap between germline ends came to 8 bases. In germline, CDR1 is SGHVS, CDR2 FQNEAQ. CDR3 sequence: CASSLGGDSPLHF. The CDR3 DNA reads TGTGCCAGCAGCTTAGGGGGGGACTCACCCCTCCACTTT. The full variable domain, completed using reference TRBV7-8 and TRBJ1-6, is GAGVSQSPRYKVAKRGQDVALRCDPISGHVSLFWYQQALGQGPEFLTYFQNEAQLDKSGLPSDRFFAERPEGSVSTLKIQRTQQEDSAVYLCASSLGGDSPLHFGNGTRLTVT.

The chain is built from TRBV5-6 and TRBJ1-4, with TRBD1 matching over 8 bases. The germline CDR1 and CDR2 sequences are SGHDT and YYEEEE. The V and J ends lost 5 bases and 8 bases, in that order; junction bases with no gene match: 5. The CDR3 spans 13 residues. The CDR3 DNA reads as TGTGCCAGCAGAGTGACAGGGGAAGAAAAACTGTTTTTT. Residues: CASRVTGEEKLFF. Variable domain in full (rest from reference TRBV5-6 and TRBJ1-4): DAGVTQSPTHLIKTRGQQVTLRCSPKSGHDTVSWYQQALGQGPQFIFQYYEEEERQRGNFPDRFSGHQFPNYSSELNVNALLLGDSALYLCASRVTGEEKLFFGSGTQLSVL.

The chain uses TRBV5-6 and TRBJ1-3, with D possibly being TRBD1 (6 bases). Trimming left V 0 bases short and J 0 bases short, with 10 bases between. Looked up from germline, CDR1 is SGHDT and CDR2 is YYEEEE. This CDR3 has 16 residues. The CDR3 loop reads CASSLDTGFSGNTIYF. DNA of the CDR3: TGTGCCAGCAGCTTGGATACAGGGTTCTCTGGAAACACCATATATTTT.

The chain couples TRBV2 to TRBJ2-3; D unclear. Trimming shortened V by 7 bases and J by 2 bases, and 13 bases separated the two germline ends. Germline lookup yields CDR1 SNHLY and CDR2 FYNNEI. The CDR3 is 14 residues long. The CDR3 DNA reads TGTGCCAGCACCCAGTCAACAAACACAGATACGCAGTATTTT. Residues: CASTQSTNTDTQYF.

The J gene is TRBJ2-7, the V gene TRBV4-2; TRBD2 aligns across 10 bases. The V and J ends lost 3 bases and 6 bases, in that order; junction bases with no gene match: 8. CDR1 and CDR2 (germline): LGHNA, YNFKEQ. The CDR3 sequence is 15 residues long. CDR3: CASSQPASGSIEQYF. The CDR3 DNA sequence: TGTGCCAGCAGCCAGCCGGCTAGCGGGAGTATCGAGCAGTACTTC.